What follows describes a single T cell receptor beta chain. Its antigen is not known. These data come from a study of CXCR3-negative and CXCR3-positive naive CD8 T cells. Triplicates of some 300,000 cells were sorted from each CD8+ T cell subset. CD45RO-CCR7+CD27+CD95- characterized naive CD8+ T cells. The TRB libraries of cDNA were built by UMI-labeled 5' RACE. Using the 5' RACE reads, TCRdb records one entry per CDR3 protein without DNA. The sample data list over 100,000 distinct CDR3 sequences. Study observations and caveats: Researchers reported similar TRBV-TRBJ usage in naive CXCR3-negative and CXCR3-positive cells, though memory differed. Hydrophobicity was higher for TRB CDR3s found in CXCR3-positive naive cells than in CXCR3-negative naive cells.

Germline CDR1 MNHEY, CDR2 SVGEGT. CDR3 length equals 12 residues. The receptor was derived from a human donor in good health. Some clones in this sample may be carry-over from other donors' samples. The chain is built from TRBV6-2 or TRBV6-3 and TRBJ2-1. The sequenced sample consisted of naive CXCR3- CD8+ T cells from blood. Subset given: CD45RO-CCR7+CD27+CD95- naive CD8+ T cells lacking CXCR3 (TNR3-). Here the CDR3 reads CASSYLHGEQFF.